The clone carrying this TCR beta chain was found many times. Its antigen remains unknown. This beta chain is an unintended read in a library built for alpha chains; its size means little. The junction had 10 bases not matched to a gene; V was cut back by 1 base and J by 3 bases. Germline V lookup: CDR1 LGHDT, CDR2 YNNKEL (reference sequence). CDR3 length equals 18 residues. This entry belongs to a study of spatial heterogeneity in lung cancer. Study-wide points: Mutation tallies in tumors tracked expanded intratumoral alpha and beta TCR counts.

TCRdb processed the 5' RACE reads anew with MiXCR; each CDR3 protein has one entry. The table has about 10,000 distinct CDR3 sequences, around 6.3% seen once. Noted time point: sample taken at primary tumor resection. The TCR was taken from a male donor with early-stage non-small cell lung cancer. The specimen comprised lung tumor tissue, sampled at surgery. The chain links TRBV3-1 to TRBJ2-2, with 8 bases identical to TRBD1. Here the CDR3 DNA reads TGTGCCAGCAGCCAAGGGGCCAGGGGGCTTAGAGACACCGGGGAGCTGTTTTTT. It is translated as CASSQGARGLRDTGELFF.